This TCR beta chain was observed in a study of T cell clonality in common variable immunodeficiency. CVID and control samples used equivalent genomic DNA input. Some clones are missing from TCRdb's copy, which holds only in-frame ones; the method was immunoSEQ multiplex PCR. The table lists around 45,000 clones, with no singletons. The table lists this clone with many counts. The antigen remains undetermined. The read ends 3 residues early relative to the CDR3; the germline J gene fills the gap. This CDR3 contains 13 residues. Per the germline V gene, CDR1 is GTSNPN and CDR2 is SVGIG (reference sequence). The germline V and J ends were trimmed by 0 bases and 3 bases, with 9 bases remaining between them. Whole-study results and caveats: Compared with healthy controls, CVID subjects showed increased TCRbeta clonality, mostly in about a third. Reportedly, TCR beta sequences from common variable immunodeficiency showed fewer deletions and N-nucleotide insertions.

Sequenced: peripheral blood mononuclear cells. The chain couples TRBV30 to TRBJ2-7; D not resolved. This clonotype was sampled from a person aged 18-69 years in good health. The CDR3 region is CAWSVSEFYEQYF. CDR3 DNA (partial): TGTGCCTGGAGTGTATCAGAGTTCTACGAG.